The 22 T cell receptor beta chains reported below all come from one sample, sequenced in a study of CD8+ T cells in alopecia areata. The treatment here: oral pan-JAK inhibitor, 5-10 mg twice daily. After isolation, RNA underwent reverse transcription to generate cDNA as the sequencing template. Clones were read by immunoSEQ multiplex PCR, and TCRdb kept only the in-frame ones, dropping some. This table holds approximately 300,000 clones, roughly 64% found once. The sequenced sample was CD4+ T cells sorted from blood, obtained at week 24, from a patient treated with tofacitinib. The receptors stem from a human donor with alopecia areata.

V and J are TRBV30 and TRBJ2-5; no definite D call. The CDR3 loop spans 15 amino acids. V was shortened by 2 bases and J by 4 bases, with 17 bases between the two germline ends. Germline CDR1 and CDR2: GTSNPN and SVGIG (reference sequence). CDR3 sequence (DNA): TGTGCCTGGAGTTCCTCTGCTGGGGTGGGAGAGACCCAGTACTTC. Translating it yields CAWSSSAGVGETQYF.

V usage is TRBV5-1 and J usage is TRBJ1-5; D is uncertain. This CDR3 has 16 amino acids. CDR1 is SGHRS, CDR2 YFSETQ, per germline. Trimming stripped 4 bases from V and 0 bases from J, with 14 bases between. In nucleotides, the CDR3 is TGCGCCAGCAGCCAGACCGGCGGATATAGCAATCAGCCCCAGCATTTT. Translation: CASSQTGGYSNQPQHF. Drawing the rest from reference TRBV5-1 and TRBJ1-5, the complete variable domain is KAGVTQTPRYLIKTRGQQVTLSCSPISGHRSVSWYQQTPGQGLQFLFEYFSETQRNKGNFPGRFSGRQFSNSRSEMNVSTLELGDSALYLCASSQTGGYSNQPQHFGDGTRLSIL.

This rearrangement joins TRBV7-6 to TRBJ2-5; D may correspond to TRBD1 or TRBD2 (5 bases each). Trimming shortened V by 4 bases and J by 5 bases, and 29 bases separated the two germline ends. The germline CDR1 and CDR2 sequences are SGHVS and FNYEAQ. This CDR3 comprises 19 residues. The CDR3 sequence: CASSSPEAGLRDPWETQYF. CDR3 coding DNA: TGTGCCAGCAGCTCCCCAGAGGCAGGTCTAAGGGACCCGTGGGAGACCCAGTACTTC.

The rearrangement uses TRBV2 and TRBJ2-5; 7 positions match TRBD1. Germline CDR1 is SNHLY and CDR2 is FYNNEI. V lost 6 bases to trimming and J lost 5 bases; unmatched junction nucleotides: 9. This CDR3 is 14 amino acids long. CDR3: CASSLQGRRETQYF. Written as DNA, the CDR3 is TGTGCCAGCAGCCTACAGGGGCGGAGGGAGACCCAGTACTTC.

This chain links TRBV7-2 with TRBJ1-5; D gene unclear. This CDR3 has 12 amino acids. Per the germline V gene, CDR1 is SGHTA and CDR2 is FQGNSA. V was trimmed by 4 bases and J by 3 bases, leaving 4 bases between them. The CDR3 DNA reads TGTGCCAGCAGCTACCCCAATCAGCCCCAGCATTTT. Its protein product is CASSYPNQPQHF.

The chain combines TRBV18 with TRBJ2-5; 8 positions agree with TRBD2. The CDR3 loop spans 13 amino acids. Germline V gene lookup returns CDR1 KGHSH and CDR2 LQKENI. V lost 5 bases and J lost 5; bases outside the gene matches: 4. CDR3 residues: CASSAQRGETQYF. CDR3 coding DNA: TGTGCCAGCTCAGCCCAGCGGGGGGAGACCCAGTACTTC.

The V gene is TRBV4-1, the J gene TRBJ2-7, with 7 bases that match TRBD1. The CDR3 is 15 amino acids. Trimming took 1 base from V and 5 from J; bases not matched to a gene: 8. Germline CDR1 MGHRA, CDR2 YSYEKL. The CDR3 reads CASSQGQGALHEQYF. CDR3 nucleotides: TGCGCCAGCAGCCAAGGACAGGGAGCCTTGCACGAGCAGTACTTC.

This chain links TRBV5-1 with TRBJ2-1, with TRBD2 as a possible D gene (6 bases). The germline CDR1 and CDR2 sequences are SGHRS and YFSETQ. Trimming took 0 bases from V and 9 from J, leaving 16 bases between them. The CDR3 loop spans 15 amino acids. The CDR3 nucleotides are TGCGCCAGCAGCTTGGCCTCACTAGCCCTAAGTGAGCAGTTCTTC. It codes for CASSLASLALSEQFF.

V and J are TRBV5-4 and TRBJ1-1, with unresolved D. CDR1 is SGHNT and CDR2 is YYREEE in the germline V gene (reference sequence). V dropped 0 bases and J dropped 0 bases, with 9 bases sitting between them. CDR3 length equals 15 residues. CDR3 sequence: CASSLVTGVNTEAFF. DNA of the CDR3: TGTGCCAGCAGCTTGGTGACCGGGGTGAACACTGAAGCTTTCTTT.

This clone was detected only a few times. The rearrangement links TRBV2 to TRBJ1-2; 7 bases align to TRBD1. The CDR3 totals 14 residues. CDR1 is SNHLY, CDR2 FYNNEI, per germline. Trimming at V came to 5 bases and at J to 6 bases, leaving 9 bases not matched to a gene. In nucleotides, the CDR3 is TGTGCCAGCAGTTCGACAGGGTCCCTGAATGGCTACACCTTC. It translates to CASSSTGSLNGYTF.

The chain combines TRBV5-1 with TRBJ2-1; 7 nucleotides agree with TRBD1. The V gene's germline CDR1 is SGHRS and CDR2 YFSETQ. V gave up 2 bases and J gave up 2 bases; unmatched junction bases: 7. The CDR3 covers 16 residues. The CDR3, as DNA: TGCGCCAGCAGCTTAACGGGGACAGTACCCTACAATGAGCAGTTCTTC. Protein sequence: CASSLTGTVPYNEQFF.

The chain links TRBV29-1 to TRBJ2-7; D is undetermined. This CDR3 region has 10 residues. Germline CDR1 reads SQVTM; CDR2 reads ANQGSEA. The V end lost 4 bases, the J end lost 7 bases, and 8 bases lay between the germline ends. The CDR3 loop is CSVVGPEQYF. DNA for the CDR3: TGCAGCGTTGTAGGGCCGGAGCAGTACTTC.

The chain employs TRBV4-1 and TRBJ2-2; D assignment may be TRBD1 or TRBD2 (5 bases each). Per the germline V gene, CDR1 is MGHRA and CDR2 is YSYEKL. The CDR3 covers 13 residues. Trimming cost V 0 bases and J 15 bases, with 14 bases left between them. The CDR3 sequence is CASSQDDGTYLFF. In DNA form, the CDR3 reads TGCGCCAGCAGCCAAGATGACGGGACCTACTTGTTTTTT.

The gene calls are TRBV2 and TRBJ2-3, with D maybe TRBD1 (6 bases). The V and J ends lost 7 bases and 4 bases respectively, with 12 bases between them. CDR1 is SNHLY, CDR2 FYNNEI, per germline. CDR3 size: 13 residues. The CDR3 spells CASNLGHSDTQYF. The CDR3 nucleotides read TGTGCCAGCAACCTGGGACATTCAGATACGCAGTATTTT.

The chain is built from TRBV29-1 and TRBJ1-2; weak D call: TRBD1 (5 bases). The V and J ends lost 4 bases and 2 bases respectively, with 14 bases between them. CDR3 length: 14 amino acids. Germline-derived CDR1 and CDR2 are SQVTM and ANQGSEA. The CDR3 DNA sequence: TGCAGCGTTGCTATGTCGGGGGTCAACTATGGCTACACCTTC. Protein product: CSVAMSGVNYGYTF.

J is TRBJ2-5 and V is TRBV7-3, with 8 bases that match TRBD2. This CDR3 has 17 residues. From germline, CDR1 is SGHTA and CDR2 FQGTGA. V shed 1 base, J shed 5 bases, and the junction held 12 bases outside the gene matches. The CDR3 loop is CASSLKLSGVFRETQYF. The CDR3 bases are TGTGCCAGCAGCTTAAAGCTTAGCGGGGTATTCCGGGAGACCCAGTACTTC.

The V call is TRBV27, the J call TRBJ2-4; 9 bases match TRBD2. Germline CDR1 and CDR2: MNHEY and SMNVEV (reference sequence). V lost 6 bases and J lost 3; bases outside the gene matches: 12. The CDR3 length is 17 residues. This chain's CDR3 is CASSLGGGAWGKNIQYF. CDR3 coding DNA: TGTGCCAGCAGCCTCGGCGGGGGGGCCTGGGGCAAAAACATTCAGTACTTC.

CDR3 sequence (DNA): TGCAGCGTTCACCGGTATTCTGGAAACACCATATATTTT. Its translation is CSVHRYSGNTIYF. The gene calls are TRBV29-1 and TRBJ1-3; D not certain. Trimming shortened V by 5 bases and J by 1 base, and 9 bases separated the two germline ends. Per the germline V gene, CDR1 is SQVTM and CDR2 is ANQGSEA. The CDR3 extends over 13 amino acids.

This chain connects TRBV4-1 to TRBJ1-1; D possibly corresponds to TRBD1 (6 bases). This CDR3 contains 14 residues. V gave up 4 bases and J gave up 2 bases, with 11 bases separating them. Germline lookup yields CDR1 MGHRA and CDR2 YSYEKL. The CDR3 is CASSRLQGNTEAFF. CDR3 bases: TGCGCCAGCAGCCGACTACAGGGTAACACTGAAGCTTTCTTT.

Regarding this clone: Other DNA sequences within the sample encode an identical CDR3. The CDR3 reads CATSRDGETQYF. The CDR3 DNA is TGTGCCACCAGCAGAGACGGAGAGACCCAGTACTTC. The rearrangement uses TRBV15 and TRBJ2-5, with D unresolved. With 0 bases removed from V and 4 bases from J, the gap between germline ends came to 3 bases. This CDR3 comprises 12 residues. Germline lookup yields CDR1 LNHNV and CDR2 YYDKDF (reference sequence).

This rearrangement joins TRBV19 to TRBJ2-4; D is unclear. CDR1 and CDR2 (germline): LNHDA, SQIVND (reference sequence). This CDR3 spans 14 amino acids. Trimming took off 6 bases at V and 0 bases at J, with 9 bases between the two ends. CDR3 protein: CASSGIVAKNIQYF. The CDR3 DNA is TGTGCCAGTAGCGGCATAGTAGCCAAAAACATTCAGTACTTC. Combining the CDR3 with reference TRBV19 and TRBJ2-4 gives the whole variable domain DGGITQSPKYLFRKEGQNVTLSCEQNLNHDAMYWYRQDPGQGLRLIYYSQIVNDFQKGDIAEGYSVSREKKESFPLTVTSAQKNPTAFYLCASSGIVAKNIQYFGAGTRLSVL.

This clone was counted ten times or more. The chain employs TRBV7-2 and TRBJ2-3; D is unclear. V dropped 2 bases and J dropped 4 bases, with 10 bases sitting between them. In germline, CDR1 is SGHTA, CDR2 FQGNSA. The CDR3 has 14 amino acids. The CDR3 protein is CASSLQKIPDTQYF. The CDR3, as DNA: TGTGCCAGCAGCTTACAAAAGATTCCAGATACGCAGTATTTT.